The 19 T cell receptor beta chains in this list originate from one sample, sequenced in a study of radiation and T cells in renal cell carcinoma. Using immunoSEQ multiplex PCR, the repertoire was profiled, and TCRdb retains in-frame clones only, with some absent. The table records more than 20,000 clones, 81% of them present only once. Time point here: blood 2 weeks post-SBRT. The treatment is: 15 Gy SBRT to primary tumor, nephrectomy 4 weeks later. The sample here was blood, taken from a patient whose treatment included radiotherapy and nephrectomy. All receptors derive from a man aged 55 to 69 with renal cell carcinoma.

The CDR3 region is CASRDLAGAGYEQYF. CDR3 bases: TGCGCCAGCAGGGATTTAGCGGGAGCGGGGTACGAGCAGTACTTC. The V call is TRBV5-1, the J call TRBJ2-7, with 9 bases lining up with TRBD2. The length of the CDR3 is 15 residues. Trimming cost V 5 bases and J 4 bases; bases outside gene matches: 10. The germline CDR1 and CDR2 sequences are SGHRS and YFSETQ.

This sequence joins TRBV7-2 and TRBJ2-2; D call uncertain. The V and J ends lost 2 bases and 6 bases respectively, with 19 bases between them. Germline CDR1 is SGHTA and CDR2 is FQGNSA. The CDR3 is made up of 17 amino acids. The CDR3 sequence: CASSLFAIRTPAGELFF. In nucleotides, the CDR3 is TGTGCCAGCAGCTTATTTGCCATTCGGACGCCGGCCGGGGAGCTGTTTTTT.

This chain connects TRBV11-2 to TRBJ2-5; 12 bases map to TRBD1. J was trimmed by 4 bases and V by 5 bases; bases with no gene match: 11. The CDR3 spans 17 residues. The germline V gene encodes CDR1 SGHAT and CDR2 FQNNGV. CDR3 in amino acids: CASSEPPGQGARETQYF. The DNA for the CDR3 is TGTGCCAGCAGCGAACCGCCGGGACAGGGGGCGCGAGAGACCCAGTACTTC.

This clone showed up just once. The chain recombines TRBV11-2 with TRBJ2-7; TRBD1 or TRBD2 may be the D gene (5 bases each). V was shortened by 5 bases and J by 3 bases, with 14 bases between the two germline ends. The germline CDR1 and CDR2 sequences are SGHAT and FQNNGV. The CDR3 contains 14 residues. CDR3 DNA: TGTGCCAGCAGCCCGGGGACGGAATACTACGAGCAGTACTTC. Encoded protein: CASSPGTEYYEQYF.

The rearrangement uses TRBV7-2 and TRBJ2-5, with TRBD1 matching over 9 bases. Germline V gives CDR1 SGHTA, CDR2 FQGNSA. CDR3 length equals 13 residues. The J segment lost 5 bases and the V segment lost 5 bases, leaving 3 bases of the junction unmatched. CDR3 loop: CASSRTGDETQYF. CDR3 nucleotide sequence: TGTGCCAGCAGCCGGACAGGGGATGAGACCCAGTACTTC.

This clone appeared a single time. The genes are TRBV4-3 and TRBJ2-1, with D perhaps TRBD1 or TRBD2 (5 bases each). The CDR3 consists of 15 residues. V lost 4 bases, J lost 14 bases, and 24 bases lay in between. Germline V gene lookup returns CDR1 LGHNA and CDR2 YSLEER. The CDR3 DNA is TGCGCCAGCAGCCCCCAGAGGGGTTGGGGGAAGATGGAGTTCTTC. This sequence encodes CASSPQRGWGKMEFF.

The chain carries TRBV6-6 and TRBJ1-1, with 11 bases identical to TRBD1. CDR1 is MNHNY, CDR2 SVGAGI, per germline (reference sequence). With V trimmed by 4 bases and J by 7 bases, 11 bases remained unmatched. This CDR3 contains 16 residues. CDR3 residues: CASSLGQGASSGEAFF. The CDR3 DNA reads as TGTGCCAGCAGTTTAGGACAGGGGGCGTCTAGCGGTGAAGCTTTCTTT.

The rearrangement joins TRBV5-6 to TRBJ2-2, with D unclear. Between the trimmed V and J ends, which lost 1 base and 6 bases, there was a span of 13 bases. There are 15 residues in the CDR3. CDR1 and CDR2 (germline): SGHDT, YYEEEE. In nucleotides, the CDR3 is TGTGCCAGCAGCTTGAGTCGGAGAAAGGCCGGGGAGCTGTTTTTT. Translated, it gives CASSLSRRKAGELFF.

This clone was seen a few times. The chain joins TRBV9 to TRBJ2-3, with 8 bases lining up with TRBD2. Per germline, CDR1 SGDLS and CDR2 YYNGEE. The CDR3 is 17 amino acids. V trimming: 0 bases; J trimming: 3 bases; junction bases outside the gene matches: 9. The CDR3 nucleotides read TGTGCCAGCAGCGTAGTCGGCAGCGGGAGTCGTACAGATACGCAGTATTTT. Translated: CASSVVGSGSRTDTQYF.

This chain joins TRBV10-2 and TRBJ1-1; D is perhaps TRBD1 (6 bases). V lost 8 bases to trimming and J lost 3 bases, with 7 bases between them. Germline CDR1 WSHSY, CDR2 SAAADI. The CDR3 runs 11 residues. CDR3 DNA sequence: TGCGCCAGCGCAGGGGACACTGAAGCTTTCTTT. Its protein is CASAGDTEAFF.

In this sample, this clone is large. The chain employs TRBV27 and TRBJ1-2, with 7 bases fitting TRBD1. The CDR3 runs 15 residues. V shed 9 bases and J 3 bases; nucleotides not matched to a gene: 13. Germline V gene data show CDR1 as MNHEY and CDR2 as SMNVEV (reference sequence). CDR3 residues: CARNWTGVLDYGYTF. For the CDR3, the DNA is TGTGCCAGAAACTGGACAGGCGTTTTGGACTATGGCTACACCTTC.

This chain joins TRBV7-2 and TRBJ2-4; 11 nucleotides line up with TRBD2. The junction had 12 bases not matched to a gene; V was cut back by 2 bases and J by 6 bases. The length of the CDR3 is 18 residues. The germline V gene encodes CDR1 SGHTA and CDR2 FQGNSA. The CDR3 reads CASSLPTTSGNLVNIQYF. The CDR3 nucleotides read TGTGCCAGCAGCTTACCTACGACTAGCGGGAATTTAGTAAACATTCAGTACTTC.

CDR3 loop: CASSWRGQGALQGTEAFF. CDR3 nucleotides: TGCGCCAGCAGCTGGAGAGGACAGGGGGCCCTCCAGGGTACTGAAGCTTTCTTT. J is TRBJ1-1 and V is TRBV5-1; 11 positions match TRBD1. V lost 3 bases and J lost 5; bases outside the gene matches: 15. The CDR3 is made up of 18 amino acids. CDR1 is SGHRS and CDR2 is YFSETQ in the germline V gene.

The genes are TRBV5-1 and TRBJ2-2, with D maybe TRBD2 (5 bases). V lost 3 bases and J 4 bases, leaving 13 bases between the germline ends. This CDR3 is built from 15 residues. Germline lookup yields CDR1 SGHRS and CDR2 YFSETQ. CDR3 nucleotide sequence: TGCGCCAGCAGCTCCCGGGAAGGAGGCACCGGGGAGCTGTTTTTT. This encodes CASSSREGGTGELFF.

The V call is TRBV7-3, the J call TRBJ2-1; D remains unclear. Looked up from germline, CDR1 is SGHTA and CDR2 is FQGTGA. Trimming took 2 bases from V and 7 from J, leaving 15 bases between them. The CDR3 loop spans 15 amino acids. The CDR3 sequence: CASSLGIIDGNEQFF. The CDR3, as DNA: TGTGCCAGCAGCTTAGGGATAATCGATGGGAATGAGCAGTTCTTC.

The DNA of the CDR3 is TGTGCCACTAGAGCGGGATTGGTCACAGATACGCAGTATTTT. Its protein product is CATRAGLVTDTQYF. This chain connects TRBV2 to TRBJ2-3; TRBD2 agrees at 7 bases. The CDR3 is 14 residues long. The germline CDR1 and CDR2 sequences are SNHLY and FYNNEI. J lost 2 bases, V lost 10 bases, and 9 bases had no gene match.

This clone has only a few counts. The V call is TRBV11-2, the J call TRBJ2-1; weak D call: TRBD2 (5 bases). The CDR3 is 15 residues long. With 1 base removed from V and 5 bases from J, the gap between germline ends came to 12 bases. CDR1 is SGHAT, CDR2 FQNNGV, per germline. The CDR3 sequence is CASSLASTRDNEQFF. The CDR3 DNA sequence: TGTGCCAGCAGCTTAGCAAGCACTAGAGACAATGAGCAGTTCTTC. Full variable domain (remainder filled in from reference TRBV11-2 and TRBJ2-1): EAGVAQSPRYKIIEKRQSVAFWCNPISGHATLYWYQQILGQGPKLLIQFQNNGVVDDSQLPKDRFSAERLKGVDSTLKIQPAKLEDSAVYLCASSLASTRDNEQFFGPGTRLTVL.

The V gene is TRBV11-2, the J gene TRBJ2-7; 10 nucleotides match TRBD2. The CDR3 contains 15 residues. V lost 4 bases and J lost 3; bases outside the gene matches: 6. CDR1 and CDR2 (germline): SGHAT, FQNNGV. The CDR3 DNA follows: TGTGCCAGCAGCTCGCCACTAGCGGGGAACTACGAGCAGTACTTC. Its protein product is CASSSPLAGNYEQYF.

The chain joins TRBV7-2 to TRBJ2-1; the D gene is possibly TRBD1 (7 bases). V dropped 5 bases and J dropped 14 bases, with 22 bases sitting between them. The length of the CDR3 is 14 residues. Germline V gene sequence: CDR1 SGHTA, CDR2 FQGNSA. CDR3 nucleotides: TGTGCCAGCAGCGTAGGAACGTCGCGGGACAGCAAGTTCTTC. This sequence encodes CASSVGTSRDSKFF.